This TCR beta chain was captured by sequencing in a study of CD8+CD57+ T cells in acquired aplastic anemia. Study context: Yields of DNA that came from sorted CD4+ and CD8+ cells averaged about 3.4 ug. An average of around 11 million reads for CD4+ cells was obtained from healthy donors.

This clonotype was picked up many times. Its antigen is currently unknown. TCR beta VDJ combinations and CDR3 sequences were profiled from genomic DNA. TCRdb re-called the reads with MiXCR, one entry per CDR3 protein. The table lists 200,000 to 250,000 distinct CDR3 sequences, roughly 35% of them singletons. Regarding the study as a whole: Patients showed no significant difference from controls in CD8+ Simpson's diversity. The same twenty-nine CD8+ CDR3 sequences occurred in patients and in controls.

The source of this sequence is a human donor in good health, serving as a control. Sample: sorted CD4+, CD8+, or CD8+CD57+ T cells (not recorded which) from PBMCs.

In nucleotides, the CDR3 is TGTGCCAGCAGCCAAGCCCAGGGGGGTACGGCCCAGTACTTC. Translated: CASSQAQGGTAQYF. This rearrangement joins TRBV14 to TRBJ2-5; maybe TRBD1 (7 bases). Per the germline V gene, CDR1 is SGHDN and CDR2 is FVKESK. CDR3 length: 14 amino acids. Trimming removed 1 base at V and 9 bases at J, with 15 bases between.